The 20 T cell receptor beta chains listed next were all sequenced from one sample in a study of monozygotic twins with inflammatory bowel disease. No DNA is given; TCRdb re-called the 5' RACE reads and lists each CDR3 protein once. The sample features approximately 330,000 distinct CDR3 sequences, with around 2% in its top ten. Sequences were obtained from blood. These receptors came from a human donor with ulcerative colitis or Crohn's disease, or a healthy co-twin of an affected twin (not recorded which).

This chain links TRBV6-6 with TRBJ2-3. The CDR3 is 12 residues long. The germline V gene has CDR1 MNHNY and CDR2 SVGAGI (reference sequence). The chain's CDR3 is CASSYKVDTQYF.

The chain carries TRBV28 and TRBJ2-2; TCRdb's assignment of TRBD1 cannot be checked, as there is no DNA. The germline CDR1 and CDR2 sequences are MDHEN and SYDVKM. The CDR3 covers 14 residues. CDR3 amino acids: CASSTLRGTGELFF.

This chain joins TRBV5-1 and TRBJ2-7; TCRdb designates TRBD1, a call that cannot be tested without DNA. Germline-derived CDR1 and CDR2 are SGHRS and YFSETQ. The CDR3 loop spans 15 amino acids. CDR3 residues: CASSLGPGQTYEQYF.

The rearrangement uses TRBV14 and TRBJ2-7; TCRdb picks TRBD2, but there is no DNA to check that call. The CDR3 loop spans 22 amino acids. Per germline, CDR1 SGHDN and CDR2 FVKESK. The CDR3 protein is CASSPVWTSGGPNRPLSYEQYF.

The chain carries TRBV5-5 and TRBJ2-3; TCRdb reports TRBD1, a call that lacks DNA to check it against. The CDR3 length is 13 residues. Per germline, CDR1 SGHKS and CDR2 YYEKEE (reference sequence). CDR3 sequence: CASSFWGRDTQYF.

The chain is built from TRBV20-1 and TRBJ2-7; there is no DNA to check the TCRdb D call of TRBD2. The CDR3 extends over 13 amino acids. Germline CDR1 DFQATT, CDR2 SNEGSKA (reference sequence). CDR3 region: CSAGLAGSYEQYF.

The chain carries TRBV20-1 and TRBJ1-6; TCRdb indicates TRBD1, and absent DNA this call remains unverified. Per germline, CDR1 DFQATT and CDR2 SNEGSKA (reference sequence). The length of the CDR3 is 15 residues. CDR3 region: CSASRGADFNSPLHF.

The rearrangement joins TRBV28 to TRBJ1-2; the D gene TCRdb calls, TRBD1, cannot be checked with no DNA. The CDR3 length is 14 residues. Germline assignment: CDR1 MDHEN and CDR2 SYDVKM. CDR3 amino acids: CASTQGGASYGYTF.

CDR3 residues: CASSSTGTLGGTQYF. The V and J genes are TRBV5-1 and TRBJ2-3; the D call of TRBD1 rests on TCRdb alone, since no DNA is present to check it. The V gene's germline CDR1 is SGHRS and CDR2 YFSETQ. The CDR3 runs to 15 residues.

CDR3 residues: CASSLSIVMGSYNEQFF. The chain carries TRBV5-1 and TRBJ2-1. The CDR3 spans 17 residues. Germline V gives CDR1 SGHRS, CDR2 YFSETQ.

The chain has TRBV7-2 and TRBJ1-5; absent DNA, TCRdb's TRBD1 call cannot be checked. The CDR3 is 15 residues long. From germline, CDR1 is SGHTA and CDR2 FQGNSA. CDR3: CASSPRTGSNQPQHF.

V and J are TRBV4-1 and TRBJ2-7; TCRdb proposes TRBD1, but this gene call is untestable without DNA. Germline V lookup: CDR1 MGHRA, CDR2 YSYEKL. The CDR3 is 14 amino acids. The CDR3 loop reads CASSQPRQEKKQYF.

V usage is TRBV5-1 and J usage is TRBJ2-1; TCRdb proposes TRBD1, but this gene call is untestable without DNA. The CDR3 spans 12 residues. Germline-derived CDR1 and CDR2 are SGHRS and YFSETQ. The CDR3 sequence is CASSATGSEQFF.

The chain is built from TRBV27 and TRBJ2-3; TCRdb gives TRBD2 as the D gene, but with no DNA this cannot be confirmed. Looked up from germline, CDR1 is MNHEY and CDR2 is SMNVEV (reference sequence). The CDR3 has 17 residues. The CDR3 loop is CASSRSTSGGLTDTQYF.

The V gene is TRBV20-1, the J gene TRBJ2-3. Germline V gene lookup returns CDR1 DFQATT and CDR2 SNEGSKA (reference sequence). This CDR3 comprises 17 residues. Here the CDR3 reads CSARVWLLTDPTDTQYF.

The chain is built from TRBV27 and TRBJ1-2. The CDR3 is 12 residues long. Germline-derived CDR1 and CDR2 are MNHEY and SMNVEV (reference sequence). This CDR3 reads CASSLRGAPPTF.

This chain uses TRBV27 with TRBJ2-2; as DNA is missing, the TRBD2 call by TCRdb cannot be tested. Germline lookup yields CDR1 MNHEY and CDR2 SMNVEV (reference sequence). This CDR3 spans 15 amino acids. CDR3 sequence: CASSLWGGSTGELFF.

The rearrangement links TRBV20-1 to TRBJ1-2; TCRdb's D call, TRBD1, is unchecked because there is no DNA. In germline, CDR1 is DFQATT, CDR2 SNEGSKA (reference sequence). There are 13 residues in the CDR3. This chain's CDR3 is CSARAPGDYGYTF.

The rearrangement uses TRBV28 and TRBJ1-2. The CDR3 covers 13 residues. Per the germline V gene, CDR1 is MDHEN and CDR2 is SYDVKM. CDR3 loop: CASSPSARGGYTF.

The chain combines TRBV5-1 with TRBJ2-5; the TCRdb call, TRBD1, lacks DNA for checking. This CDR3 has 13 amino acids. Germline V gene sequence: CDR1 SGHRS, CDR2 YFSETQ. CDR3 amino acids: CASSLVWGETQYF.